The 4 T cell receptor beta chains in this list originate from one sample, sequenced in a study of cytomegalovirus exposure and HLA in healthy donors. Primers: 60 Vbeta forward and 13 Jbeta reverse. Some clones are missing from TCRdb's copy, which holds only in-frame ones; the method was immunoSEQ multiplex PCR. This sample has about 150,000 clones, with over 60% found just once. Sequenced input: PBMCs. The receptors here all came from a male donor in good health and CMV-seronegative.

The chain joins TRBV7-6 to TRBJ2-3; 8 bases are a match to TRBD1. V lost 4 bases to trimming and J lost 8 bases; unmatched junction nucleotides: 5. Germline-derived CDR1 and CDR2 are SGHVS and FNYEAQ. CDR3 size: 13 residues. This chain's CDR3 is CASSWGQAATQYF. Here the CDR3 DNA reads TGTGCCAGCAGCTGGGGACAGGCGGCTACGCAGTATTTT. The complete variable domain, with remaining parts taken from reference TRBV7-6 and TRBJ2-3, reads GAGVSQSPRYKVTKRGQDVALRCDPISGHVSLYWYRQALGQGPEFLTYFNYEAQQDKSGLPNDRFSAERPEGSISTLTIQRTEQRDSAMYRCASSWGQAATQYFGPGTRLTVL.

V and J are TRBV5-1 and TRBJ2-7; 9 positions match TRBD1. This CDR3 is 15 amino acids long. Germline CDR1 SGHRS, CDR2 YFSETQ. Germline trimming cut 3 bases from V and 2 bases from J; bases unmatched to any gene: 6. The chain's CDR3 is CASSSGQGSPYEQYF. DNA of the CDR3: TGCGCCAGCAGCTCAGGACAGGGGTCCCCCTACGAGCAGTACTTC.

V usage is TRBV19 and J usage is TRBJ2-1; weak D call: TRBD2 (5 bases). This CDR3 is 14 amino acids long. CDR1 is LNHDA and CDR2 is SQIVND in the germline V gene (reference sequence). Trimming cost V 6 bases and J 8 bases, with 17 bases left between them. The CDR3 spells CASSTSLGSDEQFF. As DNA, the CDR3 is TGTGCCAGTAGCACTAGTTTGGGTAGCGATGAGCAGTTCTTC.

In regard to this clone: This specimen includes other DNA sequences encoding the same CDR3. The chain links TRBV9 to TRBJ1-3; the D gene is possibly TRBD1 (6 bases). V lost 5 bases, J lost 1 base, and 7 bases lay in between. CDR3 length: 13 amino acids. Germline loops: CDR1 SGDLS, CDR2 YYNGEE. This chain's CDR3 is CASSQGSGNTIYF. In DNA form, the CDR3 reads TGTGCCAGCAGTCAGGGGTCTGGAAACACCATATATTTT.